These T cell receptor beta chains were read from a single sample in a study of T cells in Graves' hyperthyroidism and ophthalmopathy. One entry per CDR3 protein, called by TCRdb with MiXCR from the multiplex PCR reads. Found here are roughly 650,000 distinct CDR3 sequences, more than 15% of them singletons; the top ten hold roughly 3.5%. Sequencing was done on a sample of blood. The receptor set was obtained from a woman aged 40 to 49 with Graves' ophthalmopathy. CDR3s include the opening cysteine and the closing phenylalanine or tryptophan. D genes are given only for firm matches. Rows may omit the clone size; those that give it use once, few, many or a size class.

size	D	J	V	CDR3	DNA
many	TRBD1	TRBJ2-3	TRBV20-1	CSANPGQGASDTQYF	TGCAGTGCGAACCCGGGACAGGGGGCGTCGGATACGCAGTATTTT
.	TRBD1	TRBJ1-6	TRBV7-6	CASSLELQGSGNSPLHF	TGTGCCAGCAGCTTAGAACTACAGGGGTCCGGTAATTCACCCCTCCACTTT
.	TRBD1	TRBJ1-2	TRBV2	CASSVDRGNGYTF	TGTGCCAGCAGTGTAGACAGGGGGAATGGCTACACCTTC
.	TRBD1	TRBJ2-4	TRBV28	CASSVVGPGDRFRTLAKNIQYF	TGTGCCAGCAGCGTAGTAGGCCCCGGGGACAGATTCCGTACCTTAGCCAAAAACATTCAGTACTTC
many	TRBD1	TRBJ1-5	TRBV2	CASSPDRGSEPQHF	TGTGCCAGCAGCCCTGACAGGGGTTCTGAGCCCCAGCATTTT
many	.	TRBJ2-7	TRBV18	CASSSPGEQYF	TGTGCCAGCTCCTCCCCGGGCGAGCAGTACTTC
few	.	TRBJ2-5	TRBV10-3	CAISDTVETQYF	TGTGCCATCAGTGATACAGTCGAGACCCAGTACTTC
.	TRBD2	TRBJ2-1	TRBV3-1	CASSQNSGGHYNEQFF	TGTGCCAGCAGCCAAAATAGCGGGGGTCACTACAATGAGCAGTTCTTC
once	TRBD2	TRBJ2-1	TRBV7-9	CASSSGLAGGFSYNEQFF	TGTGCCAGCAGCTCGGGACTAGCGGGGGGATTCTCCTACAATGAGCAGTTCTTC
.	.	TRBJ2-5	TRBV18	CATGTQETQYF	TGTGCCACCGGGACACAAGAGACCCAGTACTTC
.	TRBD1	TRBJ2-4	TRBV18	CASSPQDRTYAKNIQYF	TGTGCCAGCTCACCTCAGGACAGGACTTATGCCAAAAACATTCAGTACTTC
many	TRBD1	TRBJ1-6	TRBV30	CAWTISGTEGSPLHF	TGTGCCTGGACCATTTCCGGGACAGAGGGTTCACCCCTCCACTTT
many	.	TRBJ2-7	TRBV27	CASSLGGTPYEQYF	TGTGCCAGCAGTTTAGGCGGTACTCCCTACGAGCAGTACTTC
few	.	TRBJ1-2	TRBV7-9	CASSLDTAINYGYTF	TGTGCCAGCAGCTTAGACACAGCTATTAACTATGGCTACACCTTC
.	.	TRBJ1-2	TRBV19	CASSIGWGSYGYTF	TGTGCCAGTAGTATTGGATGGGGGTCCTATGGCTACACCTTC
many	TRBD2	TRBJ2-7	TRBV20-1	CSGRGLAEDKEGYEQYF	TGCAGCGGCCGGGGACTAGCGGAAGATAAAGAGGGGTACGAGCAGTACTTC
.	.	TRBJ1-1	TRBV4-1	CASSQAEGLKPRTEAFF	TGCGCCAGCAGCCAAGCGGAAGGACTGAAGCCAAGGACTGAAGCTTTCTTT
many	TRBD1	TRBJ1-5	TRBV28	CASTHRGQGAQPQHF	TGTGCCAGCACCCACCGGGGACAGGGGGCTCAGCCCCAGCATTTT
many	.	TRBJ2-2	TRBV3-1	CASSSNVPSGELFF	TGTGCCAGCAGCTCCAACGTCCCCAGCGGGGAGCTGTTTTTT
.	.	TRBJ2-1	TRBV6-1	CASSEGAGASHEQFF	TGTGCCAGCAGTGAAGGGGCGGGGGCCTCCCACGAGCAGTTCTTC
many	.	TRBJ1-5	TRBV2	CASSLSGGDQPQHF	TGTGCCAGCAGCCTCAGCGGGGGGGATCAGCCCCAGCATTTT
many	.	TRBJ1-1	TRBV3-1	CASSQQMTGNTEAFF	TGTGCCAGCAGCCAACAAATGACAGGGAACACTGAAGCTTTCTTT
many	TRBD1	TRBJ1-1	TRBV3-1	CASSPRTGGTAFF	TGTGCCAGCAGCCCGCGGACAGGAGGCACAGCTTTCTTT
many	.	TRBJ2-7	TRBV6-1	CASGGTFYEQYF	TGTGCCAGCGGAGGCACATTCTACGAGCAGTACTTC
.	TRBD2	TRBJ2-1	TRBV6-1	CASSSRSGGSYNEQFF	TGTGCCAGCAGTTCGCGGAGCGGGGGTTCCTACAATGAGCAGTTCTTC
many	TRBD2	TRBJ2-1	TRBV28	CASSLRKDYPFLTSGLYNEQFF	TGTGCCAGCAGTTTACGGAAGGACTACCCGTTTCTGACTAGCGGCCTCTACAATGAGCAGTTCTTC
.	TRBD1	TRBJ2-3	TRBV7-6	CAGSHGQGPGNTQYF	TGTGCCGGCAGCCATGGACAGGGGCCGGGAAATACGCAGTATTTT
.	.	TRBJ2-7	TRBV2	CASSEESKRYEQYF	TGTGCCAGCAGTGAGGAGAGCAAGCGTTACGAGCAGTACTTC
.	TRBD2	TRBJ2-1	TRBV5-1	CASSLGASGGVAVEQFF	TGCGCCAGCAGCTTGGGTGCCAGCGGGGGGGTAGCGGTTGAGCAGTTCTTC
.	.	TRBJ2-7	TRBV28	CASISEKTYEQYF	TGTGCCAGCATTAGCGAGAAAACCTACGAGCAGTACTTC
many	TRBD1	TRBJ1-2	TRBV3-1	CASSQVGQGSANYGYTF	TGTGCCAGCAGCCAAGTAGGACAGGGGTCTGCTAACTATGGCTACACCTTC
few	.	TRBJ2-6	TRBV6-5	CASSYRATGANVLTF	TGTGCCAGCAGTTATAGAGCTACTGGGGCCAACGTCCTGACTTTC
many	.	TRBJ2-3	TRBV5-1	CASSLEDTQYF	TGCGCCAGCAGCTTGGAAGATACGCAGTATTTT
many	.	TRBJ1-2	TRBV11-2	CASSSRDPMGYGYTF	TGTGCCAGCAGCTCCCGCGACCCGATGGGGTATGGCTACACCTTC
many	.	TRBJ2-7	TRBV20-1	CSARLPSDLLYEQYF	TGCAGTGCTAGACTACCTTCGGACTTACTTTACGAGCAGTACTTC
.	TRBD2	TRBJ2-7	TRBV4-1	CASSPAGSAGGPLSYEQYF	TGCGCCAGCAGCCCAGCGGGATCAGCGGGGGGGCCCCTCTCCTACGAGCAGTACTTC
many	.	TRBJ1-5	TRBV28	CASSLFLAGGRARPQHF	TGTGCCAGCAGTTTATTTCTGGCGGGGGGCCGGGCTAGGCCCCAGCATTTT
.	.	TRBJ2-7	TRBV27	CASSLQASSYEQYF	TGTGCCAGCAGTTTGCAGGCCTCCTCCTACGAGCAGTACTTC
many	TRBD2	TRBJ2-5	TRBV2	CASSGVLGGQETQYF	TGTGCCAGCAGTGGTGTTTTGGGAGGGCAAGAGACCCAGTACTTC
many	.	TRBJ2-5	TRBV12-3/TRBV12-4	CASSPGTLGETQYF	TGTGCCAGCAGCCCTGGGACCCTTGGAGAGACCCAGTACTTC
few	TRBD2	TRBJ2-1	TRBV3-1	CASSYITSGGANEQFF	TGTGCCAGCAGCTACATTACTAGCGGGGGGGCCAATGAGCAGTTCTTC
.	.	TRBJ1-1	TRBV28	CASRSSGMVQKTEAFF	TGTGCCAGCAGATCGTCGGGCATGGTACAGAAAACTGAAGCTTTCTTT
many	.	TRBJ2-7	TRBV18	CASSPVKEIYEQYF	TGTGCCAGCTCACCGGTAAAGGAGATCTACGAGCAGTACTTC
many	TRBD2	TRBJ2-7	TRBV2	CASSQVGTSYISYEQYF	TGTGCCAGCAGTCAAGTGGGGACTAGCTATATTTCCTACGAGCAGTACTTC
many	TRBD1	TRBJ1-2	TRBV2	CAARQGLLRGYTF	TGTGCCGCGAGACAGGGCCTTCTTCGTGGCTACACCTTC
many	.	TRBJ2-7	TRBV24-1	CATSDGGRGGEQYF	TGTGCCACCAGTGATGGGGGCAGGGGAGGCGAGCAGTACTTC
many	.	TRBJ1-1	TRBV3-1	CASSQSVQMNTEAFF	TGTGCCAGCAGCCAGTCCGTACAAATGAACACTGAAGCTTTCTTT
many	.	TRBJ1-2	TRBV12-3/TRBV12-4	CASTKTRAGNYGYTF	TGTGCCAGCACCAAAACCCGGGCAGGCAACTATGGCTACACCTTC
many	.	TRBJ2-1	TRBV20-1	CSVAVAQGRSYNEQFF	TGCAGTGTTGCCGTGGCCCAGGGGCGGTCCTACAATGAGCAGTTCTTC
few	.	TRBJ2-7	TRBV28	CASSFPPRGEQYF	TGTGCCAGCAGTTTCCCCCCTAGGGGGGAGCAGTACTTC
few	TRBD1	TRBJ1-6	TRBV6-5	CASSYSNRGNSPLHF	TGTGCCAGCAGTTACTCGAACAGGGGCAATTCACCCCTCCACTTT
.	.	TRBJ2-5	TRBV19	CASSRGVYQETQYF	TGTGCCAGTAGTCGAGGGGTGTACCAAGAGACCCAGTACTTC
.	TRBD2	TRBJ2-3	TRBV4-1	CASSQGTSGSRYTQYF	TGCGCCAGCAGCCAGGGGACTAGCGGGTCTCGATATACGCAGTATTTT
many	.	TRBJ2-1	TRBV2	CASIRGTEQFF	TGTGCCAGCATAAGGGGGACAGAGCAGTTCTTC
.	.	TRBJ2-7	TRBV12-3/TRBV12-4	CASRIHYEQYF	TGTGCCAGCAGAATCCACTACGAGCAGTACTTC
.	TRBD2	TRBJ2-2	TRBV4-2	CASRTSGVTANTGELFF	TGTGCCAGCAGAACTAGCGGGGTAACCGCGAACACCGGGGAGCTGTTTTTT
many	.	TRBJ2-4	TRBV28	CASSFSLYQKNIQYF	TGTGCCAGCAGTTTCTCCCTATACCAAAAAAACATTCAGTACTTC
.	TRBD2	TRBJ2-1	TRBV6-1	CASRAGLPYNEQLF	TGTGCCAGCAGAGCGGGGTTACCTTACAATGAGCAGCTCTTC